A selection of T cell receptor beta chains follows, all from one sample in a study of shared clonotypes between healthy human individuals. Data came from immunoSEQ multiplex PCR; TCRdb stores just in-frame clones and leaves some out. The sample holds about 510,000 clones, nearly 80% seen once. Sequencing was done on a sample of PBMCs. These receptors were taken from a woman between 40 and 50 years old in good health. Some clones in this sample may be carry-over from other donors' samples. Each CDR3 is given with its conserved first and last residue. Each record gives: D gene, V gene, CDR3 length, J gene, clone size, CDR3 protein, CDR3 DNA. A D gene is named only where the DNA matches it firmly. Clone size is stated in some rows and not others, as once, few, many or a class when expanded.

D: .; V: TRBV6-1; length: 14; J: TRBJ1-2; size: .; CDR3: CASSEAPGGNGYTF; DNA: TGTGCCAGCAGTGAAGCGCCGGGGGGCAATGGCTACACCTTC
D: TRBD2; V: TRBV12-5; length: 13; J: TRBJ2-7; size: .; CDR3: CASGLGPGGEQYF; DNA: TGTGCTAGTGGTTTGGGTCCGGGAGGGGAGCAGTACTTC
D: .; V: TRBV7-8; length: 15; J: TRBJ2-7; size: .; CDR3: CASSLPRDKYGEQYF; DNA: TGTGCCAGCAGTCTCCCCAGGGACAAATATGGAGAGCAGTACTTC
D: .; V: TRBV12-5; length: 19; J: TRBJ2-2; size: .; CDR3: CASGLVQLSTPDGTGELFF; DNA: TGTGCTAGTGGTTTGGTACAATTATCTACTCCCGATGGCACCGGGGAGCTGTTTTTT
D: TRBD1; V: TRBV28; length: 17; J: TRBJ2-1; size: .; CDR3: CASRDRGFRGNNNEQFF; DNA: TGTGCCAGCAGGGACAGGGGTTTTCGCGGAAACAACAATGAGCAGTTCTTC
D: .; V: TRBV21-1; length: 14; J: TRBJ1-5; size: .; CDR3: CASKILYTNQPQHF; DNA: TGTGCCAGCAAGATTTTGTATACGAATCAGCCCCAGCATTTT
D: .; V: TRBV9; length: 13; J: TRBJ1-2; size: .; CDR3: CASSVDRNYGYTF; DNA: TGTGCCAGCAGCGTCGACAGGAACTATGGCTACACCTTC
D: .; V: TRBV4-3; length: 15; J: TRBJ2-3; size: few; CDR3: CASSQETRGTDTQYF; DNA: TGCGCCAGCAGCCAAGAAACCCGGGGGACAGATACGCAGTATTTT
D: .; V: TRBV6-6; length: 15; J: TRBJ2-3; size: .; CDR3: CASIQRRRGSDTQYF; DNA: TGTGCCAGCATTCAACGGCGCAGGGGCTCAGATACGCAGTATTTT
D: TRBD2; V: TRBV7-3; length: 17; J: TRBJ2-2; size: few; CDR3: CASSLDGGRARTGELFF; DNA: TGTGCCAGCAGCTTAGACGGCGGGAGGGCGCGTACCGGGGAGCTGTTTTTT
D: .; V: TRBV30; length: 15; J: TRBJ2-2; size: many; CDR3: CAWSRGSKNTGELFF; DNA: TGTGCCTGGAGTCGAGGAAGCAAGAACACCGGGGAGCTGTTTTTT
D: .; V: TRBV4-2; length: 16; J: TRBJ2-7; size: .; CDR3: CASSQDGAGTPYEQYF; DNA: TGTGCCAGCAGCCAAGATGGGGCAGGGACTCCCTACGAGCAGTACTTC
D: .; V: TRBV1; length: 12; J: TRBJ2-5; size: .; CDR3: CTSSHRQETQYF; DNA: TGCACCAGCAGCCACCGCCAAGAGACCCAGTACTTC
D: TRBD2; V: TRBV29-1; length: 14; J: TRBJ2-3; size: .; CDR3: CSVEGRAGVDTQYF; DNA: TGCAGCGTTGAAGGGAGAGCGGGGGTTGATACGCAGTATTTT
D: .; V: TRBV4-1; length: 14; J: TRBJ2-3; size: .; CDR3: CASSQGLATDTQYF; DNA: TGCGCCAGCAGCCAAGGGCTAGCGACAGATACGCAGTATTTT
D: .; V: TRBV11-2; length: 15; J: TRBJ2-1; size: few; CDR3: CASSLVFSSYNEQFF; DNA: TGTGCCAGCAGCTTAGTTTTCAGCTCCTACAATGAGCAGTTCTTC
D: TRBD2; V: TRBV27; length: 14; J: TRBJ2-7; size: .; CDR3: CASSRLAGEYEQYF; DNA: TGTGCCAGCAGCAGACTAGCGGGAGAGTACGAGCAGTACTTC
D: .; V: TRBV5-4; length: 13; J: TRBJ1-4; size: few; CDR3: CASSVEVDEKLFF; DNA: TGTGCCAGCAGCGTGGAGGTAGATGAAAAACTGTTTTTT